This T cell receptor (beta chain) originates from a study of CD8 T cells in ankylosing spondylitis (dated by TCRdb to 2016 to 2017). Regarding the research as a whole: The study profiled T cell receptor beta repertoires in healthy donors and ankylosing spondylitis patients to find disease-linked TCR variants. The full study cohort was made up of 25 to 30 ankylosing spondylitis patients and 95 to 130 healthy donors. Peripheral blood samples were taken, and synovial fluid was additionally collected from ankylosing spondylitis patients.

Overall results and qualifications from the work: Blood from ankylosing spondylitis patients appeared to be characterized by a TCR beta motif composed of 7 to 9 highly homologous amino acid variants. The disease-linked clones were reported as significantly enriched in matched synovial fluid samples from ankylosing spondylitis patients. The disease-linked clones had a CD8+ phenotype and were found at relatively low frequencies in peripheral blood. Some TCR beta motif variants had previously been reported in synovial fluid and blood of reactive arthritis patients, which suggested common disease-initiation mechanisms.

The CDR3, from cysteine to phenylalanine, totals 16 residues. The only DNA kept is the CDR3, 48 bases in frame from the first base. For CDR1 and CDR2, the germline V gene lists SGHRS and YFSETQ. From V the trimming removes 3 bases and from J it removes 5 bases, while the gene matches leave 9 bases of the junction unaccounted for. This clonotype was counted at least ten times. Its antigen remains undetermined. Per-base quality was not reported, and no clone a single base away is much larger than it. Sequencing was carried out with an Illumina HiSeq 2500. Quantitative 5'-RACE with molecular barcodes was used to prepare TCR beta libraries. The original pipeline was this. To identify disease-linked TCR variants, a new computational method was used, one built on a probabilistic model of VDJ rearrangement. TCRdb reran the public reads through fastp at Q25 and MiXCR, keeping productive beta chains. Each CDR3 protein gets just one entry, which takes the most common genes and DNA from the rows behind it. The V and J calls reflect TCRdb's pipeline rather than the authors' work. The sample contains 200,000 to 300,000 distinct CDR3 sequences, about 10% of them found a single time. Of the sample, about 2.8% is held by the ten largest clones.

Material for sequencing was blood, either unsorted or a sorted T cell fraction (not recorded which). This chain joins TRBV5-1 to TRBJ2-5, and TRBD1 aligns with 11 junction nucleotides. The TCR comes from a male donor with ankylosing spondylitis or in good health (not recorded which). CDR3 sequence: CASSSPWTGGYETQYF. The DNA sequence is as follows: TGCGCCAGCAGCTCCCCGTGGACAGGGGGCTACGAGACCCAGTACTTC. With the rest looked up from the reference TRBV5-1 and TRBJ2-5 genes rather than sequenced, the full variable domain is KAGVTQTPRYLIKTRGQQVTLSCSPISGHRSVSWYQQTPGQGLQFLFEYFSETQRNKGNFPGRFSGRQFSNSRSEMNVSTLELGDSALYLCASSSPWTGGYETQYFGPGTRLLVL.